These T cell receptor beta chains were read from a single sample in a study of OX40 agonist ivuxolimab in advanced cancers. Sequencing was performed with immunoSEQ multiplex PCR; in TCRdb, only in-frame clones are kept and a portion is missing. The sample shows 35,000 to 40,000 clones, roughly 90% of them seen only once. This specimen was CD4+ or CD8+ T cells sorted from blood, taken in a trial of the OX40 agonist ivuxolimab. The receptors were sampled from an adult with an advanced solid tumor such as melanoma, head and neck, liver or kidney cancer. CDR3s include the opening cysteine and the closing phenylalanine or tryptophan.

TRBJ1-2 | TRBV25-1 | CASSGPGQRVPWVGYTF
TRBJ2-3 | TRBV2 | CANRLAGVADTQYF
TRBJ2-7 | TRBV27 | CASSVRLAGVYEQYF
TRBJ1-6 | TRBV27 | CASRGSLTPNSPLHF
TRBJ2-1 | TRBV4-3 | CASSQALGGNEQFF
TRBJ2-7 | TRBV7-9 | CASSLTYEQYF
TRBJ2-3 | TRBV6-6 | CASTGTDTQYF
TRBJ1-5 | TRBV19 | CASSIENASNQPQHF
TRBJ2-2 | TRBV6-5 | CASSTGTGTGELFF
TRBJ1-2 | TRBV9 | CASSETGGPTNYGYTF
TRBJ2-7 | TRBV9 | CASSASDNLNEQYF
TRBJ2-5 | TRBV7-3 | CASSLAFSGSGETQYF
TRBJ1-1 | TRBV2 | CASMPAMNTEAFF
TRBJ1-5 | TRBV19 | CASSIVGYSNQPQHF
TRBJ2-3 | TRBV11-3 | CASSLDRLAGTDTQYF
TRBJ2-5 | TRBV7-6 | CASSMTGQETQYF
TRBJ2-1 | TRBV5-1 | CASSLMTGGGEQFF
TRBJ2-1 | TRBV4-1 | CASRGSGSGYDEQFF
TRBJ2-1 | TRBV4-1 | CASSRTSGRDNEQFF
TRBJ2-3 | TRBV9 | CASSVVGGSTDTQYF
TRBJ2-1 | TRBV4-2 | CASSLLSGIYNEQFF
TRBJ2-5 | TRBV7-6 | CASSLTGAGETQYF
TRBJ1-2 | TRBV29-1 | CSAGTPNYGYTF
TRBJ2-2 | TRBV28 | CASGTGEFTGELFF
TRBJ2-1 | TRBV9 | CASSVAGGPGGNEQFF
TRBJ1-2 | TRBV7-9 | CASSLVPLLDRVSGYTF
TRBJ1-2 | TRBV6-5 | CASSPGQETQGYTF
TRBJ2-1 | TRBV11-2 | CASSSPEGYNEQFF
TRBJ1-2 | TRBV9 | CASSAPRQGRPYDYTF
TRBJ2-5 | TRBV2 | CASSDISAEQETQYF
TRBJ1-2 | TRBV7-2 | CASSLDLRDYYGYTF
TRBJ2-7 | TRBV11-2 | CASSLGPGLIRSYEQYF
TRBJ2-1 | TRBV19 | CASSISGSPYNEQFF
TRBJ2-7 | TRBV6-5 | CASRTSVRWNEQYF
TRBJ1-1 | TRBV9 | CASSVGRNTEAFF
TRBJ2-1 | TRBV6-4 | CASSDGNNEQFF
TRBJ1-1 | TRBV6-5 | CASSVMGVAFF
TRBJ2-1 | TRBV29-1 | CSVKGTSSSSYNEQFF